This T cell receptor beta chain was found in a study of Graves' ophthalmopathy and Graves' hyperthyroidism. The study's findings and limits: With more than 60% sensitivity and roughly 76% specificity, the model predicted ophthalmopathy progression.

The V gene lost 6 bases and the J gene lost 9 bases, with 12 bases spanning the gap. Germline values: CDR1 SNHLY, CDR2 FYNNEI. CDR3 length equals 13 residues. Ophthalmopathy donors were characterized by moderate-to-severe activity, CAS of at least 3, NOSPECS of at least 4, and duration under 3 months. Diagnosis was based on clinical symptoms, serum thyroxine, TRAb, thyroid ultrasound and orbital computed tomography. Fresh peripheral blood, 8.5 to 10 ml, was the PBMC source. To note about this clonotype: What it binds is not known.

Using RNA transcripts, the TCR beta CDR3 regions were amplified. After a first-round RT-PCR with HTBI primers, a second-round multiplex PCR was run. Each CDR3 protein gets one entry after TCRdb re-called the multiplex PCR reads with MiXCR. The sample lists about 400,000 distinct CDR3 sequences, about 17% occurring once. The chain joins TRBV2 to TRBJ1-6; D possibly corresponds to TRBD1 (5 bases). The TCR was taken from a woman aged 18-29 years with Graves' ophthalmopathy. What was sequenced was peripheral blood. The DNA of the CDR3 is TGTGCCAGCAGCTCCAGGGATAGTTCACCCCTCCACTTT. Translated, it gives CASSSRDSSPLHF.